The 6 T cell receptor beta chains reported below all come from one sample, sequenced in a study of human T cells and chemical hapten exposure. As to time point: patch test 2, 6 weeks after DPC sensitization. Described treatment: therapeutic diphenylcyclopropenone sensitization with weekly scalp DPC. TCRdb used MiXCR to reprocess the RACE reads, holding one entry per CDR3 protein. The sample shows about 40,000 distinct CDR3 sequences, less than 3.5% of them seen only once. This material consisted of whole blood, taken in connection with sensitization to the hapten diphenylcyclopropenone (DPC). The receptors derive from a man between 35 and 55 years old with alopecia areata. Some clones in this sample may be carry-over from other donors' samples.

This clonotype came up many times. The CDR3 loop reads CASSLVGAPTEAFF. The CDR3 DNA follows: TGTGCCAGCAGTTTGGTTGGGGCCCCCACTGAAGCTTTCTTT. This chain links TRBV12-3 or TRBV12-4 with TRBJ1-1; tentative D call: TRBD1 (5 bases). Deletions cut 3 bases from V and 4 bases from J, with 12 bases between. This CDR3 comprises 14 residues.

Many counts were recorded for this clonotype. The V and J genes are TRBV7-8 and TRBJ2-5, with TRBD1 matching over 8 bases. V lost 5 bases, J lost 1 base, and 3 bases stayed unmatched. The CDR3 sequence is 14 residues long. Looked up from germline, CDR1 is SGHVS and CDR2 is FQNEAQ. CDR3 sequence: CASSPGQVQETQYF. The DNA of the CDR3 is TGTGCCAGCAGCCCGGGACAGGTCCAAGAGACCCAGTACTTC.

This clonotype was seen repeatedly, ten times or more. The CDR3 nucleotides read TGTGCCTGGAGTGATGGGGGGCTGAGCTCCTACGAGCAGTACTTC. It yields the protein CAWSDGGLSSYEQYF. This rearrangement joins TRBV30 to TRBJ2-7; the D gene could be TRBD1 or TRBD2 (6 bases each). Germline-derived CDR1 and CDR2 are GTSNPN and SVGIG (reference sequence). The V and J ends lost 1 base and 0 bases respectively, with 13 bases between them. CDR3 length equals 15 residues.

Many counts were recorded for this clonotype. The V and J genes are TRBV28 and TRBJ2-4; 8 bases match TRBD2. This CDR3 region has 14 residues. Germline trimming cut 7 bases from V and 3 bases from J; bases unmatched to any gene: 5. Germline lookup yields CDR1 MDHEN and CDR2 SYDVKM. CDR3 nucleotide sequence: TGTGCCAGCAACAATAGCGGGGACAAAAACATTCAGTACTTC. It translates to CASNNSGDKNIQYF.

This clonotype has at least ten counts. CDR3 residues: CSGVTSGETQYF. As DNA, the CDR3 is TGCAGCGGCGTTACTAGCGGAGAGACCCAGTACTTC. The V gene is TRBV29-1, the J gene TRBJ2-5; the match to TRBD2 covers 8 bases. Germline CDR1 and CDR2: SQVTM and ANQGSEA. CDR3 size: 12 residues. V shed 7 bases, J shed 4 bases, and the junction held 5 bases outside the gene matches.

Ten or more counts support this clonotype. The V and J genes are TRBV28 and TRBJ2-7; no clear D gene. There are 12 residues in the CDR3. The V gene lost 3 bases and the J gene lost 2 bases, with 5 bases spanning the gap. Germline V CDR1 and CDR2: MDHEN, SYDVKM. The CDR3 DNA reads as TGTGCCAGCAGTTTCCCTACCTACGAGCAGTACTTC. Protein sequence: CASSFPTYEQYF.